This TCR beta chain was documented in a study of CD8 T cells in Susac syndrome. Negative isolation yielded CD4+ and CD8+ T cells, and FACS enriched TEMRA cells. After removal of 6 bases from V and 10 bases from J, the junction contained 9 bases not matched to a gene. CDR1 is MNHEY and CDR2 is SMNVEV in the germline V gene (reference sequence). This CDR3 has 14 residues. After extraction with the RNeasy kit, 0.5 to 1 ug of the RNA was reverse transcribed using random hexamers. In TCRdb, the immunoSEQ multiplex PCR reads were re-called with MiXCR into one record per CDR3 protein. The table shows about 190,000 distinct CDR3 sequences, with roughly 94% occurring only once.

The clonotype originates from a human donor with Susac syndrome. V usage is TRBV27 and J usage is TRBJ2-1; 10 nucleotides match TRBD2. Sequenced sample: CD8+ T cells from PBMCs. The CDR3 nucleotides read TGTGCCAGCAGCTACGGACTAGCGGCCTTGGAGCAGTTCTTC. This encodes CASSYGLAALEQFF.